Shown below are 6 T cell receptor beta chains from a single sample sequenced in a study of T cell responses to AZD1222 COVID-19 vaccine. Produced via immunoSEQ multiplex PCR; TCRdb's table is partial and in-frame only. The table has approximately 130,000 clones, 88% seen once. The specimen comprised peripheral blood, sampled 28 days after the second AZD1222 dose. Every receptor here comes from an adult who received the AZD1222 COVID-19 vaccine.

The chain couples TRBV29-1 to TRBJ1-5; D may be TRBD1 (5 bases). Germline lookup yields CDR1 SQVTM and CDR2 ANQGSEA. Trimming cost V 4 bases and J 3 bases, with 10 bases left between them. The CDR3 runs to 13 residues. The CDR3 coding sequence is TGCAGCGTTGTCGGGGGGTACAATCAGCCCCAGCATTTT. It specifies CSVVGGYNQPQHF.

This chain connects TRBV11-2 to TRBJ1-2; TRBD1 agrees at 8 bases. Germline V lookup: CDR1 SGHAT, CDR2 FQNNGV. Trimming at V came to 1 base and at J to 2 bases, leaving 6 bases not matched to a gene. The CDR3 length is 16 residues. CDR3 loop: CASSLVRTGSNYGYTF. DNA of the CDR3: TGTGCCAGCAGCTTAGTTAGGACAGGGTCCAACTATGGCTACACCTTC.

This rearrangement joins TRBV24-1 to TRBJ2-7, with 7 bases lining up with TRBD2. The length of the CDR3 is 13 residues. With V trimmed by 0 bases and J by 5 bases, 0 bases remained unmatched. Germline V CDR1 and CDR2: KGHDR, SFDVKD. CDR3 sequence (DNA): TGTGCCACCAGTGATTTGGGGGGGGACGAGCAGTACTTC. Protein product: CATSDLGGDEQYF.

The rearrangement uses TRBV4-1 and TRBJ1-3; D is ambiguous. CDR1 and CDR2 (germline): MGHRA, YSYEKL. This CDR3 spans 15 amino acids. V lost 1 base and J lost 0, with 7 bases in between. CDR3 nucleotides: TGCGCCAGCAGCCAAGGACCGGCCTCTGGAAACACCATATATTTT. It yields the protein CASSQGPASGNTIYF.

The rearrangement uses TRBV5-1 and TRBJ2-3; no firm D call. Germline assignment: CDR1 SGHRS and CDR2 YFSETQ. Trimming removed 4 bases from V and 1 base from J, with 10 bases in between. The CDR3 spans 14 residues. CDR3 DNA: TGCGCCAGCAGCCTGGGCCCGGGCACAGATACGCAGTATTTT. This sequence encodes CASSLGPGTDTQYF.

The chain uses TRBV5-1 and TRBJ2-5, with 10 bases matching TRBD1. The germline V gene encodes CDR1 SGHRS and CDR2 YFSETQ. V was pared by 4 bases and J by 4 bases, with 13 bases of the junction left unmatched. The CDR3 is 17 residues long. The CDR3 nucleotides read TGCGCCAGCAGCCGGACAGGGGGACGGGTATGGGGAGAGACCCAGTACTTC. Translating it yields CASSRTGGRVWGETQYF.